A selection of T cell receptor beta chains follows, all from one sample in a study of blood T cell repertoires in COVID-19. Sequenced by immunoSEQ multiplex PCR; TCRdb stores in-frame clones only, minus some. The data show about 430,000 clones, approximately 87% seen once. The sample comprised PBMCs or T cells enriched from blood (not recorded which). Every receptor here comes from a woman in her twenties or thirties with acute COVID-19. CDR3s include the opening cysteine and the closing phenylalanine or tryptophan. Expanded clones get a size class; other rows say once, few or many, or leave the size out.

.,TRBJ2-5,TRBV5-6,CASSYRTSGVQRKETQYF
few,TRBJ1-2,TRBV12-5,CASGLGGQVSGYTF
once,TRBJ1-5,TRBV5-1,CASSLEGNSNQPQHF
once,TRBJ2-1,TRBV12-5,CASGLAVLAGGNREQFF
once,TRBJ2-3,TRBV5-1,CASSSEPGLAGGLSTDTQYF
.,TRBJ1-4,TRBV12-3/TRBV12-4,CASSLARGGTLFF
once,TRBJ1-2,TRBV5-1,CASSPVTGGRDGYTF
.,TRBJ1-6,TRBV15,CATSRGRQGKNSPLHF
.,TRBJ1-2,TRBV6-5,CASREGFNYGYTF
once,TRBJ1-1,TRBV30,CAWSLGQGWNTEAFF
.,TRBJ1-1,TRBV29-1,CSAARGGTEAFF
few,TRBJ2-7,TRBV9,CASSVGVRAEYYEQYF
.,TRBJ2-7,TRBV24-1,CATSDPGTGTYEQYF
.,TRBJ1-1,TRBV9,CASSVARDRPNTEAFF
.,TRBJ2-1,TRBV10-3,CATGTSGEYNEQFF
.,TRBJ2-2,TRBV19,CASSTQGNTGELFF
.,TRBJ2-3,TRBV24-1,CATSDRTGKTDTQYF
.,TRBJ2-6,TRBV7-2,CASTDTSWRVKGANVLTF
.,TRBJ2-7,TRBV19,CASSIRDRAYEQYF
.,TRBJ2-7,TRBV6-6,CAAGQGLTYEQYF
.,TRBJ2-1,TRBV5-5,CASSFTGTSGGVGSYNEQFF
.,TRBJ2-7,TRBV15,CATSPTGSYEQYF
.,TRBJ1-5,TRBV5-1,CASSWMGGNQPQHF
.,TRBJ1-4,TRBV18,CASSQGLDEKLFF
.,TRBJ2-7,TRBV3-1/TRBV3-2,CASSPLWAGSYEQYF
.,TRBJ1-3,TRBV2,CASSGQGTSGNTIYF
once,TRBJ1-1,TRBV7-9,CASSLSRDRGDTEAFF
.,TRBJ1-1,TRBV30,CAWSGDLQGAASTFF
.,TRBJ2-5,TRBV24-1,CATSDVEGSSWAQYF
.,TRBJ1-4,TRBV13,CASSLGLREAEGANEKLFF
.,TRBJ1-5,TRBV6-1,CASSEGTGVPQHF
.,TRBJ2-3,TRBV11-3,CASSYGQGGDTQYF
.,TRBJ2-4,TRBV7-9,CASSRRDTNIQYF
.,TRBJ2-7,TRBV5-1,CASSLVPGAPYEQYF
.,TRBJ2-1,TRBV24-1,CATSDPGTSGGNEQFF
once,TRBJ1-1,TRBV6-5,CASRGDRGFTEAFF
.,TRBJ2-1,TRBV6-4,CASSDTGGSYNEQFF
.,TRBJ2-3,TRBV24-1,CATSDWYRADTQYF
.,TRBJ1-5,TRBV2,CASTPATYSNQPQHF